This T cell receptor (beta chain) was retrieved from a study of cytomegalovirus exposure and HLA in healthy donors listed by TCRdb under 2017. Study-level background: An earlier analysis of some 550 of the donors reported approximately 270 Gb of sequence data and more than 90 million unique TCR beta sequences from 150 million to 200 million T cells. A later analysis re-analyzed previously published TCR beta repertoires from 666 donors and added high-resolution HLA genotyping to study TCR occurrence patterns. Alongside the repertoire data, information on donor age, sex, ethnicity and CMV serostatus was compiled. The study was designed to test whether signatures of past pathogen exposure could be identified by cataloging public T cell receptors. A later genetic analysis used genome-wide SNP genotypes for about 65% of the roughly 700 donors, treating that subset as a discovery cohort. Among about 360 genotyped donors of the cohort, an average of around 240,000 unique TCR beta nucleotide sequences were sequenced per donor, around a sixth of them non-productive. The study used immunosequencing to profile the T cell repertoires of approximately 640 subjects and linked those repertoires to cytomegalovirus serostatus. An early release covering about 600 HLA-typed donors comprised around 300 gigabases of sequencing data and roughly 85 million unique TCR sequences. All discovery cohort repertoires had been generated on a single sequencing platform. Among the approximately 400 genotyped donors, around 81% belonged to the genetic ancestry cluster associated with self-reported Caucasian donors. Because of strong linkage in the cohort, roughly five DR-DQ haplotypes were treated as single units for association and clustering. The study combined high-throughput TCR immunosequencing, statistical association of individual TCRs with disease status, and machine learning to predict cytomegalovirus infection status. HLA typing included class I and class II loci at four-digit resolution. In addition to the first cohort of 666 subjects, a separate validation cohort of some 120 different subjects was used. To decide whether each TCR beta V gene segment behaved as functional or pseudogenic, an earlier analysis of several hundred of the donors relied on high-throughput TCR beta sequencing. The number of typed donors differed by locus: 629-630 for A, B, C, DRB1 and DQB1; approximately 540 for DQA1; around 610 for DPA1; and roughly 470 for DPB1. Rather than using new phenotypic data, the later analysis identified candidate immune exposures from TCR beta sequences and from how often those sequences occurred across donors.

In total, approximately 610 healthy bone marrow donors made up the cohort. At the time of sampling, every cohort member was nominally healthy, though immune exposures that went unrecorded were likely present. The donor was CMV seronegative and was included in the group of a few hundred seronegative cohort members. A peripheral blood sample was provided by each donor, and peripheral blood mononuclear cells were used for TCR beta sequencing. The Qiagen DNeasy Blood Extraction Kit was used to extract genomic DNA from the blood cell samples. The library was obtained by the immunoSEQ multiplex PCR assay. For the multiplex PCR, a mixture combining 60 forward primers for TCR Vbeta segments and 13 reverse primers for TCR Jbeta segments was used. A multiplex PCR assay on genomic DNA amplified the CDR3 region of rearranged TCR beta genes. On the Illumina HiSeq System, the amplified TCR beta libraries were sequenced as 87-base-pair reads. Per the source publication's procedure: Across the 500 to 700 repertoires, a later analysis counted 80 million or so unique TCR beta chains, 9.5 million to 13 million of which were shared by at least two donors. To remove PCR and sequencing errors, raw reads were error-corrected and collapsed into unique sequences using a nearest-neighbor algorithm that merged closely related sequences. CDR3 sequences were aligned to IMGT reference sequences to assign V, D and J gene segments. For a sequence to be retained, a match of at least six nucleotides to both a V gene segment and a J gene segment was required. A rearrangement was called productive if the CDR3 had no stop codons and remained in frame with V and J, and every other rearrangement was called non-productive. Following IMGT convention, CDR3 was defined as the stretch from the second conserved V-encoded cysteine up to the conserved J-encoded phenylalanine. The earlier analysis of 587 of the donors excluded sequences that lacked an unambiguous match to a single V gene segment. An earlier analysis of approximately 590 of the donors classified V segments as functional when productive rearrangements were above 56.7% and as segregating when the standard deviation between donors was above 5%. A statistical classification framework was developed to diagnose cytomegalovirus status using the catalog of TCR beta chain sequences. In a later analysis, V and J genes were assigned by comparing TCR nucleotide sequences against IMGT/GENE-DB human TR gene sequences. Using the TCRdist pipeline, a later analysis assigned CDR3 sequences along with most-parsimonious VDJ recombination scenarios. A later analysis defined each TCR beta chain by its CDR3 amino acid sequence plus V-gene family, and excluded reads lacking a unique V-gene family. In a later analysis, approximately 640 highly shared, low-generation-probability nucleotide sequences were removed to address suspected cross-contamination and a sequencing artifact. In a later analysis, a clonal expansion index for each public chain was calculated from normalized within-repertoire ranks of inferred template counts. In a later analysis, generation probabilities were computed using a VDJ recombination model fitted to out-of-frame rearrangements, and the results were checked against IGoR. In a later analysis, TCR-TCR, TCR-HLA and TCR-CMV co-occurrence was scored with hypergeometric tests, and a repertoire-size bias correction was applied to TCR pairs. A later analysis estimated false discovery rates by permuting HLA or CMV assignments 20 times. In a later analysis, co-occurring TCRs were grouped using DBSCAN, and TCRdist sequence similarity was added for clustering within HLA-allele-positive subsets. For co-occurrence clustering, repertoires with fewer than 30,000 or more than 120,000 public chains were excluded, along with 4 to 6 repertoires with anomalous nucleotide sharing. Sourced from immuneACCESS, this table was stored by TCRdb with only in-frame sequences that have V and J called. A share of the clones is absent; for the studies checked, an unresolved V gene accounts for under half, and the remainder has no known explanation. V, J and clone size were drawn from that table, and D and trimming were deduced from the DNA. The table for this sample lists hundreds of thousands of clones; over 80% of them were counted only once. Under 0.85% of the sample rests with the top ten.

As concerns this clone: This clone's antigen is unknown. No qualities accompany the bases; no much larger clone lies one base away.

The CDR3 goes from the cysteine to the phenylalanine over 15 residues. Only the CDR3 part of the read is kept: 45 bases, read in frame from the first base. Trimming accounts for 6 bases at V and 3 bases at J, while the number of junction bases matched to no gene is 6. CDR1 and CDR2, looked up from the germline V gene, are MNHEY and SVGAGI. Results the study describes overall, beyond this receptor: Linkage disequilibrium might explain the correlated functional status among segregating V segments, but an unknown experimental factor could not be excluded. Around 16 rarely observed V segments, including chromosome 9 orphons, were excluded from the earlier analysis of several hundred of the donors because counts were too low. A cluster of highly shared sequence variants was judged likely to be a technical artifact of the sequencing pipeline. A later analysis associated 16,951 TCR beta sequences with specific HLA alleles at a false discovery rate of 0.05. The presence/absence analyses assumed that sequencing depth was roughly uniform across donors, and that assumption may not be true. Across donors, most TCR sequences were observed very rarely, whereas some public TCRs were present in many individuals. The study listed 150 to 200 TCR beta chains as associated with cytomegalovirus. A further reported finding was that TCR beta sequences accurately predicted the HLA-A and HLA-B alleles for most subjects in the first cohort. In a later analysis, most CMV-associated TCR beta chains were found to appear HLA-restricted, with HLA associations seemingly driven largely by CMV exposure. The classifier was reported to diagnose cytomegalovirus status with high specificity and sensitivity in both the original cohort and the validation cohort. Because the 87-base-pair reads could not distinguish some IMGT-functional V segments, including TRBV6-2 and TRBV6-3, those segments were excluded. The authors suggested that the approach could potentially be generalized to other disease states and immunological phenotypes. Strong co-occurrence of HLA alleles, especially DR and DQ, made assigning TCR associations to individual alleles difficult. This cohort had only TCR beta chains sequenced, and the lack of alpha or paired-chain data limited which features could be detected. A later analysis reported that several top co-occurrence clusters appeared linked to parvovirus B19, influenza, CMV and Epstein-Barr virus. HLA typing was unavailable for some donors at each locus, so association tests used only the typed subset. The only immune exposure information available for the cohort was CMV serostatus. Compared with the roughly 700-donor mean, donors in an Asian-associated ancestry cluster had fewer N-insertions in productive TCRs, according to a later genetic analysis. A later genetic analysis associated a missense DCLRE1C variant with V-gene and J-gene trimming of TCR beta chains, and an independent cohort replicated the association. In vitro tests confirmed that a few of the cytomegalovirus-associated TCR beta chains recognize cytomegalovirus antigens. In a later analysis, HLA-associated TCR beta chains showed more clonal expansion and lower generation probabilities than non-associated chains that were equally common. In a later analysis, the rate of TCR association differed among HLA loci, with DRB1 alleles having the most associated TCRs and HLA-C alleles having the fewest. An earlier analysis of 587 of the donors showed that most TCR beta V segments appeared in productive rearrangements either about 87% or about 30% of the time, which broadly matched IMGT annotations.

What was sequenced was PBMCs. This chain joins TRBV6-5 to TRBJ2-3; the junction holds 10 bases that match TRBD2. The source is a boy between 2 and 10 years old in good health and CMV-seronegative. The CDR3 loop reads CASSPSGRGTDTQYF. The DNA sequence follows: TGTGCCAGCAGCCCCAGCGGGAGGGGGACAGATACGCAGTATTTT.